These T cell receptor beta chains were read from a single sample in a study of blood T cell repertoires in COVID-19. TCRdb's copy holds only in-frame clones and misses some; the assay was immunoSEQ multiplex PCR. This sample has 200,000 to 300,000 clones; around 87% occur once, and the top ten carry around 2.9%. The specimen sequenced was peripheral blood. The receptors originated from a woman between 25 and 40 years old who had recovered from COVID-19. The CDR3 runs from the conserved cysteine through the conserved F or W. The D gene is left open where the match is weak. Expanded clones are given a class, and other clones once, few, many or no size at all.

d_call j_call v_call clone_size cdr3_nt cdr3_aa
TRBD1 TRBJ2-1 TRBV7-9 . TGTGCCAGCAGCTTAGGACAGGGCAGGCTCGATGAACAGTTCTTC CASSLGQGRLDEQFF
. TRBJ2-2 TRBV5-1 . TGCGCCAGCAGCGGGGCATCCCTGAACACCGGGGAGCTGTTTTTT CASSGASLNTGELFF
TRBD1 TRBJ1-2 TRBV25-1 few TGTGCCAGCAGTGAATATAAGGGGGCTGGCTATGGCTACACCTTC CASSEYKGAGYGYTF
. TRBJ1-1 TRBV5-6 . TGTGCCAGCAGCCTTCCCCCAGCGATGAACACTGAAGCTTTCTTT CASSLPPAMNTEAFF
. TRBJ2-3 TRBV6-5 . TGCGCCCGGGGACTCATCCTAGATACGCAGTATTTT CARGLILDTQYF
TRBD1 TRBJ1-6 TRBV3-1/TRBV3-2 few TGTGCCAGCAGCCCCACTGCCGGGACAGGAAATTCACCCCTCCACTTT CASSPTAGTGNSPLHF
. TRBJ1-1 TRBV9 . TGTGCCAGCAGCTCCAATTCCCTGAACACTGAAGCTTTCTTT CASSSNSLNTEAFF
. TRBJ2-3 TRBV7-6 . TGTGCCAGCAGCCCAATTACAGGTTATACGGCAGATACGCAGTATTTT CASSPITGYTADTQYF
TRBD2 TRBJ2-7 TRBV7-6 . TGTGCCAGCAGCCAGGGAGCGGGGGGGCGAATGGTCTACGAGCAGTACTTC CASSQGAGGRMVYEQYF
TRBD1 TRBJ2-2 TRBV2 . TGTGCCAGCAGAGCTGACAGGGGGGTCACCGGGGAGCTGTTTTTT CASRADRGVTGELFF
. TRBJ1-2 TRBV6-5 . TGTGCCACCTTCCGGGGGGGTGGCTACACCTTC CATFRGGGYTF
TRBD1 TRBJ1-1 TRBV5-1 . TGCGCCAGCAGCTTAGGGGGCACAAACACGGTCGTAGCTTTCTTT CASSLGGTNTVVAFF
. TRBJ2-3 TRBV10-3 . TGTGCCATCAGTGAGCTAGATACGCAGTATTTT CAISELDTQYF
TRBD1 TRBJ1-2 TRBV2 . TGTGCCGAAGGCAGGGGGTACGGCTACACCTTC CAEGRGYGYTF
TRBD2 TRBJ2-1 TRBV7-9 . TGTGCCAGCGGTACCACGGTGAGGACTAGCGGGGGTGGCGAGCAGTTCTTC CASGTTVRTSGGGEQFF
TRBD2 TRBJ2-5 TRBV11-2 . TGTGCCAGCAGCTTTTGGGCTAGCGGGGACTTAACGGAGACCCAGTACTTC CASSFWASGDLTETQYF
TRBD2 TRBJ2-3 TRBV5-4 . TGTGCCAGCAGCCTCCCGGCCGCGGGGGACCAAGATACGCAGTATTTT CASSLPAAGDQDTQYF
TRBD2 TRBJ2-7 TRBV10-2 . TGCGCCAGCAGTGAAGTGGGTGGTAGCGGGGCCAACGAGCAGTACTTC CASSEVGGSGANEQYF
. TRBJ2-1 TRBV10-3 . TGTGCCATCAAGCCCCCCTCCTCGAATGAGCAGTTCTTC CAIKPPSSNEQFF
TRBD1 TRBJ1-2 TRBV4-1 few TGCGCCAGCAGCCAGGACAGGGAAAACTATGGCTACACCTTC CASSQDRENYGYTF
TRBD1 TRBJ1-4 TRBV2 . TGTGCCAGCAGCCTACCCCGGGACAGGGTTTTATCAAGTGAAAAACTGTTTTTT CASSLPRDRVLSSEKLFF
. TRBJ1-1 TRBV5-1 . TGCGCCAGCAGCGAGCGCCCAGGGGATAAAGCTTTCTTT CASSERPGDKAFF
. TRBJ1-1 TRBV7-7 . TGTGCCAGCAGTCTCACAAAGAACACTGAAGCTTTCTTT CASSLTKNTEAFF
TRBD2 TRBJ2-7 TRBV9 . TGTGCCAGCAGCGGAAGCGGGACCCAGGGCGACGAGCAGTACTTC CASSGSGTQGDEQYF
. TRBJ1-1 TRBV7-3 few TGTGCCAGCAGCTCCCTTGCGGGGAACACTGAAGCTTTCTTT CASSSLAGNTEAFF
. TRBJ2-3 TRBV15 . TGTGCCACCAGCTTGGGCTCGCACACAGATACGCAGTATTTT CATSLGSHTDTQYF
. TRBJ2-7 TRBV13 . TGTGCCAGCAGCTTAGGGACACTGAGCTCCTACGAGCAGTACTTC CASSLGTLSSYEQYF
TRBD2 TRBJ2-1 TRBV2 . TGTGCCAGCAGGCCAGCGGGGTCCTACAATGAGCAGTTCTTC CASRPAGSYNEQFF
TRBD2 TRBJ2-1 TRBV14 . TGTGCCAGCAGCCAAGTGAGCGGGGGGGCCGGTGAGCAGTTCTTC CASSQVSGGAGEQFF
. TRBJ2-7 TRBV3-1/TRBV3-2 . TGTGCCAGCAGCCGTCAAGAGTACGAGCAGTACTTC CASSRQEYEQYF
TRBD1 TRBJ1-3 TRBV5-1 . TGCGCCAGCAGCTTGACAGGGGGCGCCGGAAACACCATATATTTT CASSLTGGAGNTIYF
TRBD1 TRBJ2-7 TRBV7-2 . TGTGCCAGCAGCTTTGGGACAGGGTTCTACGAGCAGTACTTC CASSFGTGFYEQYF
TRBD2 TRBJ2-7 TRBV7-7 . TGTGCCAGCAGCTTAGCCAGCGGGGGTTCCTACGAGCAGTACTTC CASSLASGGSYEQYF
TRBD1 TRBJ1-5 TRBV3-1/TRBV3-2 once TGTGCCAGCAGCCAAGATGCAGGGGGCTATGGGCCCCAGCATTTT CASSQDAGGYGPQHF
TRBD2 TRBJ2-7 TRBV4-3 . TGCGCCAGCAGCCAAGGAGGCGGGGGGGCCTACGAGCAGTACTTC CASSQGGGGAYEQYF
. TRBJ2-5 TRBV5-4 . TGTGCCAGCAGCTTGGACAGACAAGAGACCCAGTACTTC CASSLDRQETQYF
. TRBJ1-1 TRBV12-3/TRBV12-4 . TGTGCCAGCAGTCCATCCACTGAAGCTTTCTTT CASSPSTEAFF
. TRBJ1-5 TRBV6-5 . TGTGCCAGCAGTCCCCAAAGCGTAGGGGATCAGCCCCAGCATTTT CASSPQSVGDQPQHF
. TRBJ1-2 TRBV11-2 . TGTGCCAGCCGACTGTACCTGGAAGGCTACACCTTC CASRLYLEGYTF
TRBD1 TRBJ1-4 TRBV7-9 . TGTGCCAGCAGCCCAGGACAGGGCCACGGTGAAAAACTGTTTTTT CASSPGQGHGEKLFF
TRBD1 TRBJ2-6 TRBV15 . TGTGCCACCAGCAGAAACAGGGGATATTCTGGGGCCAACGTCCTGACTTTC CATSRNRGYSGANVLTF
. TRBJ2-5 TRBV6-2/TRBV6-3 few TGTGCCAGCAGTGCCCCCTTTGGCACCCAGTACTTC CASSAPFGTQYF
TRBD1 TRBJ2-5 TRBV7-2 . TGTGCCAGCAGCTCGACAGGGTTTGGAGAGACCCAGTACTTC CASSSTGFGETQYF
TRBD1 TRBJ2-3 TRBV2 . TGTGCCAGCAGTGAGGAGACAGGGTCAACTACGCAGTATTTT CASSEETGSTTQYF
. TRBJ2-2 TRBV7-9 once TGTGCCAGCCCTCCTTCGCGGCAGAACACCGGGGAGCTGTTTTTT CASPPSRQNTGELFF
. TRBJ1-5 TRBV2 . TGTGCCAGCAAGGACAACAATCAGCCCCAGCATTTT CASKDNNQPQHF
TRBD1 TRBJ2-7 TRBV5-1 . TGCGCCAGCAGCTTAGGCCCGCTCGGGACAGCCTACGAGCAGTACTTC CASSLGPLGTAYEQYF
. TRBJ1-4 TRBV6-1 . TGTGCCAGCAGTGAAAGGAAGAGGGCGGGGGGTGAAAAACTGTTTTTT CASSERKRAGGEKLFF
TRBD1 TRBJ1-6 TRBV3-1/TRBV3-2 . TGTGCCAGCAGCCTTCGGACAGGGTGGAATTCACCCCTCCACTTT CASSLRTGWNSPLHF
. TRBJ1-4 TRBV5-1 . TGCGCCAGCAGCTTGGGGGCAGGATCTAATGAAAAACTGTTTTTT CASSLGAGSNEKLFF
TRBD1 TRBJ2-7 TRBV27 . TGTGCCAGCAGTTTACGGGACAGGGGTAGCGAGCAGTACTTC CASSLRDRGSEQYF
TRBD2 TRBJ2-1 TRBV7-6 . TGTGCCAGCAGCTTAGCGCGGACTAGCGGGGACGGCTCCTACAATGAGCAGTTCTTC CASSLARTSGDGSYNEQFF
. TRBJ1-1 TRBV5-1 once TGCGCCAGCAGTCGTGGGGGGAAGGACACTGAAGCTTTCTTT CASSRGGKDTEAFF
. TRBJ2-7 TRBV5-1 . TGCGCCAGCAGCTTGGGAGGGAACCTCTACGAGCAGTACTTC CASSLGGNLYEQYF
. TRBJ2-1 TRBV13 . TGTGCCAGCAGCGAAAATAGCTTCCTCGACAATGAGCAGTTCTTC CASSENSFLDNEQFF
TRBD1 TRBJ1-6 TRBV7-9 few TGTGCCAGCAGTTCCACAGGGGGCGCCTCGCCCCTCCACTTT CASSSTGGASPLHF
TRBD1 TRBJ2-7 TRBV6-5 few TGTGCCAGCAGTTACTCGAAATGGACAGGGTCCTACGAGCAGTACTTC CASSYSKWTGSYEQYF
TRBD2 TRBJ2-1 TRBV11-3 . TGTGCCAGCAGCTTAGGGGTAGCGGGGAGCTCCTACAATGAGCAGTTCTTC CASSLGVAGSSYNEQFF